This T cell receptor beta chain is drawn from a study of T cells in Graves' hyperthyroidism and ophthalmopathy. General study results and limits: The blood repertoire included most of the expanded thyroid clonotypes above 0.001.

The PBMCs were sourced from fresh peripheral blood (around 9.3 ml). V was clipped by 7 bases and J by 7 bases; unmatched bases: 9. The CDR3 is made up of 14 amino acids. Germline V CDR1 and CDR2: ENHRY, SYGVKD. This clonotype was observed many times. The antigen is not known. Amplification of TCR beta CDR3 regions used RNA as the template. With the HTBI primer set, the TCR CDR3 went through a first round of RT-PCR. MiXCR, run by TCRdb on the multiplex PCR reads, gives a single entry per CDR3 protein. The table lists about 360,000 distinct CDR3 sequences, roughly 13% of them singletons. The rearrangement links TRBV10-3 to TRBJ2-7; 11 bases map to TRBD1. Input material: blood. This clonotype was sampled from a woman younger than 35 with Graves' hyperthyroidism. CDR3 bases: TGTGCCATCACCGCGGACAGGGGGCGCGGGGAGCAGTACTTC. This translates into CAITADRGRGEQYF.